Below, 27 T cell receptor beta chains from the same sample are listed, as sequenced in a study of blood T cell repertoires in COVID-19. Assay: immunoSEQ multiplex PCR; the TCRdb copy retains only in-frame clones and omits some. The sample consists of about 190,000 clones, about 81% of them appearing once. Material: PBMCs or T cells enriched from blood (not recorded which). The receptors derive from a woman younger than 45 who had recovered from COVID-19.

V and J are TRBV10-3 and TRBJ1-2, with D hard to call. The CDR3 consists of 14 residues. The V end was cut by 0 bases, the J end by 4 bases, with 9 bases between. CDR1 is ENHRY, CDR2 SYGVKD, per germline. The CDR3 loop is CAISESGLVYGYTF. The CDR3 DNA sequence: TGTGCCATCAGTGAGTCTGGCCTAGTCTATGGCTACACCTTC.

This clone has just a few counts. The V gene is TRBV2, the J gene TRBJ1-5; 8 bases align to TRBD1. The CDR3 contains 15 residues. The germline V gene has CDR1 SNHLY and CDR2 FYNNEI. With 5 bases clipped from V and 3 bases from J, the junction kept 6 bases outside the gene matches. In DNA form, the CDR3 reads TGTGCCAGCAGTTTCGGACAGGGATACAATCAGCCCCAGCATTTT. This gives the protein CASSFGQGYNQPQHF.

This chain connects TRBV28 to TRBJ1-2, with D perhaps TRBD1 (6 bases). CDR1 and CDR2 from the germline V gene are MDHEN and SYDVKM. This CDR3 is 11 amino acids long. With 6 bases removed from V and 10 bases from J, the gap between germline ends came to 12 bases. DNA of the CDR3: TGTGCCAGCAGAAGCGGGGGCTACTACACCTTC. Translation gives CASRSGGYYTF.

The CDR3 loop is CASSTTDYGYTF. CDR3 nucleotides: TGTGCCAGCAGCACGACAGACTATGGCTACACCTTC. The rearrangement links TRBV7-2 to TRBJ1-2; possible D gene TRBD1, 5 bases. The CDR3 extends over 12 amino acids. Trimming stripped 5 bases from V and 3 bases from J, with 7 bases between. Germline V lookup: CDR1 SGHTA, CDR2 FQGNSA.

A note on this clone: A junction boundary mismatches the germline segment, possibly from a read error. The V gene is TRBV5-5, the J gene TRBJ1-2, with TRBD1 matching over 7 bases. The germline CDR1 and CDR2 sequences are SGHKS and YYEKEE (reference sequence). This CDR3 region has 13 residues. The chain's CDR3 is CASSLKPGIGDSF. The CDR3, as DNA: TGTGCCAGCAGCTTAAAACCCGGGATAGGGGACAGCTTC.

V and J are TRBV19 and TRBJ1-2; no reliable D call. V was clipped by 0 bases and J by 5 bases, with 22 bases between them. CDR1 and CDR2 from the germline V gene are LNHDA and SQIVND (reference sequence). The CDR3 runs to 18 residues. This chain's CDR3 is CASSIDLVASRVGYGYTF. CDR3 bases: TGTGCCAGTAGTATAGATCTGGTGGCTTCGAGGGTCGGGTATGGCTACACCTTC.

The chain employs TRBV2 and TRBJ1-4; D is unresolved. Germline V gives CDR1 SNHLY, CDR2 FYNNEI. Trimming took 10 bases from V and 2 from J, leaving 11 bases between them. This CDR3 spans 13 amino acids. CDR3: CATKAATNEKLFF. The CDR3 DNA is TGTGCCACCAAGGCGGCTACTAATGAAAAACTGTTTTTT.

V is TRBV24-1 and J is TRBJ2-2; 10 bases agree with TRBD2. Germline loops: CDR1 KGHDR, CDR2 SFDVKD. J was trimmed by 3 bases and V by 4 bases; bases with no gene match: 7. This CDR3 spans 17 amino acids. The CDR3 DNA is TGTGCCACCAGTGACAAAGCGGGAGGGCCTGACACCGGGGAGCTGTTTTTT. As protein: CATSDKAGGPDTGELFF.

CDR3 sequence: CASSLGDGGPHTDTQYF. CDR3 in DNA: TGTGCCAGCAGCTTGGGGGACGGGGGGCCCCACACAGATACGCAGTATTTT. The V call is TRBV5-8, the J call TRBJ2-3, with D possibly matching TRBD2 (7 bases). V lost 0 bases and J lost 2, with 16 bases in between. The germline CDR1 and CDR2 sequences are SGHTS and YDEGEE. There are 17 residues in the CDR3.

In its sample, this clone was seen many times. The gene calls are TRBV15 and TRBJ1-2; TRBD1 aligns across 10 bases. Trimming cost V 5 bases and J 8 bases; bases outside gene matches: 14. This CDR3 region has 16 residues. Germline V gene sequence: CDR1 LNHNV, CDR2 YYDKDF (reference sequence). The CDR3 nucleotides read TGTGCCACCAGCCTTACGGTGACAGGGGGCGCGGGAGGCTACACCTTC. Translated: CATSLTVTGGAGGYTF.

The V and J genes are TRBV5-1 and TRBJ1-2; 10 positions match TRBD1. V lost 4 bases, J lost 4 bases, and 10 bases stayed unmatched. The CDR3 loop spans 16 amino acids. Germline V CDR1 and CDR2: SGHRS, YFSETQ. CDR3 sequence: CASSPGQGFSLYGYTF. Written as DNA, the CDR3 is TGCGCCAGCAGCCCGGGACAGGGGTTCTCCCTCTATGGCTACACCTTC.

This chain links TRBV24-1 with TRBJ2-5; D might be TRBD1 (7 bases). The V gene lost 7 bases and the J gene lost 7 bases, with 15 bases spanning the gap. Germline loops: CDR1 KGHDR, CDR2 SFDVKD. The CDR3 is made up of 13 amino acids. The chain's CDR3 is CATSQGGAGTQYF. The CDR3 region has the DNA TGTGCCACCAGCCAGGGGGGCGCGGGGACCCAGTACTTC.

The chain employs TRBV11-2 and TRBJ1-6; tentatively, D is TRBD1 (5 bases). The CDR3 is 15 amino acids. Trimming pared 1 base from V and 11 bases from J, leaving 15 bases between. Germline lookup yields CDR1 SGHAT and CDR2 FQNNGV. CDR3: CASSLGGSISAPLHF. DNA for the CDR3: TGTGCCAGCAGCTTAGGGGGCTCCATCTCAGCACCCCTCCACTTT.

This chain uses TRBV5-1 with TRBJ2-1, with 12 bases lining up with TRBD2. CDR1 and CDR2 from the germline V gene are SGHRS and YFSETQ. This CDR3 comprises 15 residues. Trimming removed 4 bases from V and 8 bases from J; junction bases left unmatched: 7. In nucleotides, the CDR3 is TGCGCCAGCAGCCCGGAAGCTAGCGGGGGGGATGAGCAGTTCTTC. Its translation: CASSPEASGGDEQFF.

This clone was counted a single time. The chain has TRBV27 and TRBJ1-2; no clear D gene. V shed 4 bases and J shed 8 bases, with 17 bases lying between them. This CDR3 contains 14 residues. CDR1 is MNHEY and CDR2 is SMNVEV in the germline V gene (reference sequence). The CDR3 region is CASSSIGLTNGYTF. CDR3 nucleotides: TGTGCCAGCAGTTCAATTGGGCTGACTAACGGCTACACCTTC.

The chain joins TRBV6-9 to TRBJ1-5, with a tentative D call TRBD1 (6 bases). Trimming removed 4 bases at V and 5 bases at J, with 27 bases between. The germline gives CDR1 MNHGY, CDR2 SVAAGI. The CDR3 covers 19 residues. CDR3: CASSSTWTKGHPRDQPQHF. CDR3 nucleotides: TGTGCCAGCAGTTCCACATGGACAAAGGGACACCCTCGGGATCAGCCCCAGCATTTT.

This chain connects TRBV29-1 to TRBJ1-4; D possibly corresponds to TRBD1 (6 bases). The ends were cut back, 0 bases at V and 7 bases at J, with 15 bases in the middle. Germline CDR1 reads SQVTM; CDR2 reads ANQGSEA. CDR3 size: 15 residues. CDR3 loop: CSVEEATGSGEKLFF. The CDR3 region has the DNA TGCAGCGTTGAAGAGGCCACAGGGAGTGGTGAAAAACTGTTTTTT.

V usage is TRBV5-1 and J usage is TRBJ2-5, with 14 bases that match TRBD2. This CDR3 spans 17 amino acids. V was clipped by 0 bases and J by 5 bases; unmatched bases: 6. Germline V gives CDR1 SGHRS, CDR2 YFSETQ. The CDR3 is CASSLESTSGRAETQYF. The CDR3 nucleotides are TGCGCCAGCAGCTTGGAGTCGACTAGCGGGAGGGCGGAGACCCAGTACTTC.

V and J are TRBV5-5 and TRBJ1-5; unclear D gene. Germline V CDR1 and CDR2: SGHKS, YYEKEE (reference sequence). The length of the CDR3 is 14 residues. V was shortened by 2 bases and J by 1 base, with 7 bases between the two germline ends. CDR3 bases: TGTGCCAGCAGCTTAAGCCAAAGCAATCAGCCCCAGCATTTT. Translating it yields CASSLSQSNQPQHF.

The DNA for the CDR3 is TGTGCCAGCAGTTTATTCCGGACACTCCACCCTGAAGCTTTCTTT. It specifies CASSLFRTLHPEAFF. The V call is TRBV28, the J call TRBJ1-1, with D tentatively TRBD1 (5 bases). Trimming removed 1 base at V and 6 bases at J, with 15 bases between. This CDR3 contains 15 residues. Germline V gene data show CDR1 as MDHEN and CDR2 as SYDVKM.

This chain uses TRBV6-5 with TRBJ1-2, with 9 nucleotides matching TRBD1. The V and J ends lost 6 bases and 1 base, in that order; junction bases with no gene match: 3. This CDR3 is built from 14 residues. Germline CDR1 reads MNHEY; CDR2 reads SVGAGI. CDR3 DNA: TGTGCCAGCAGGGGGGACAGGGTTAACTATGGCTACACCTTC. Its protein product is CASRGDRVNYGYTF.

J is TRBJ1-6 and V is TRBV4-2; the match to TRBD1 covers 11 bases. The V segment lost 4 bases and the J segment 2 bases; nucleotides outside the gene matches: 1. CDR3 length: 16 amino acids. The germline V gene has CDR1 LGHNA and CDR2 YNFKEQ. For the CDR3, the DNA is TGTGCCAGCAGCCGGACAGGGGGCCCCTATAATTCACCCCTCCACTTT. Its translation: CASSRTGGPYNSPLHF.

The chain is built from TRBV5-4 and TRBJ2-2, with 7 bases identical to TRBD1. The trim removed 5 bases at V and 4 bases at J, leaving 8 bases unmatched. The V gene's germline CDR1 is SGHNT and CDR2 YYREEE (reference sequence). The CDR3 is 15 amino acids. The CDR3 DNA sequence: TGTGCCAGCAGTTTACCCGACAGGGCCACCGGGGAGCTGTTTTTT. Translating it yields CASSLPDRATGELFF.

The V gene is TRBV27, the J gene TRBJ1-6; 9 bases are shared with TRBD1. J gave up 2 bases and V 6 bases, and 11 bases lay outside the gene matches. CDR1 is MNHEY, CDR2 SMNVEV, per germline (reference sequence). The CDR3 totals 18 residues. As DNA, the CDR3 is TGTGCCAGCAGCCTTGACAGGGGGGCCTCTACCTATAATTCACCCCTCCACTTT. Encoded protein: CASSLDRGASTYNSPLHF.

This clone has a count of ten or more. The chain recombines TRBV4-1 with TRBJ2-1; possible D gene TRBD2, 5 bases. The CDR3 runs 22 residues. The V gene lost 0 bases and the J gene lost 0 bases, with 27 bases spanning the gap. Germline V gene lookup returns CDR1 MGHRA and CDR2 YSYEKL. The CDR3 DNA sequence: TGCGCCAGCAGCCAAGAACGAGCCCGTGTAGGTAGCGCTCCAAGCTCCTACAATGAGCAGTTCTTC. As protein: CASSQERARVGSAPSSYNEQFF.

The J gene is TRBJ2-1, the V gene TRBV3-1 (or the pseudogene TRBV3-2), with 10 nucleotides matching TRBD2. Trimming cost V 1 base and J 8 bases; bases outside gene matches: 5. The CDR3 covers 15 residues. Germline loops: CDR1 LGHDT, CDR2 YNNKEL (reference sequence). CDR3 residues: CASSQASGGAYEQFF. The CDR3 region has the DNA TGTGCCAGCAGCCAAGCGAGCGGGGGGGCATATGAGCAGTTCTTC.

This chain uses TRBV28 with TRBJ2-3; 9 nucleotides agree with TRBD2. CDR1 and CDR2 from the germline V gene are MDHEN and SYDVKM. The CDR3 loop spans 18 amino acids. V lost 11 bases to trimming and J lost 0 bases; unmatched junction nucleotides: 18. The CDR3 coding sequence is TGTGCCGTGTCCCCGTTGATAGCGGGAGATTTTAGCACAGATACGCAGTATTTT. It is translated as CAVSPLIAGDFSTDTQYF.